One and the same sample provided the 9 T cell receptor beta chains below, sequenced in a study of response to subunit inactivated influenza vaccine. TCRdb ran MiXCR on the RT-PCR reads and lists one entry per CDR3 protein. The sample carries approximately 680,000 distinct CDR3 sequences, about 15% recorded once. The sequencing here drew on PBMCs from blood, taken 12 days after vaccination. These receptors all come from a man aged 45-65 years who received an inactivated influenza vaccine.

This clonotype has just a few counts. The chain couples TRBV20-1 to TRBJ2-5; unclear D gene. Germline V lookup: CDR1 DFQATT, CDR2 SNEGSKA (reference sequence). The CDR3 is made up of 13 amino acids. The ends were cut back, 5 bases at V and 1 base at J, with 11 bases in the middle. This CDR3 is CSAPIAAQETQYF. In DNA, the CDR3 is TGCAGTGCTCCAATAGCAGCCCAAGAGACCCAGTACTTC.

This clonotype showed up many times. Here the CDR3 reads CASSGNDAGYTF. The CDR3 DNA reads TGCGCCAGCAGCGGCAACGACGCGGGCTACACCTTC. The V and J genes are TRBV4-3 and TRBJ1-2; no definite D call. V gave up 5 bases and J gave up 8 bases, with 12 bases separating them. Germline V lookup: CDR1 LGHNA, CDR2 YSLEER. The CDR3 is made up of 12 amino acids.

This rearrangement joins TRBV10-3 to TRBJ2-5, with 7 bases lining up with TRBD1. This CDR3 has 13 residues. The germline CDR1 and CDR2 sequences are ENHRY and SYGVKD. The V segment lost 4 bases and the J segment 5 bases; nucleotides outside the gene matches: 4. CDR3 DNA: TGTGCCATCAGTGTTCAGGGGGTTGAGACCCAGTACTTC. Translated, it gives CAISVQGVETQYF.

The V and J genes are TRBV9 and TRBJ2-6; D is uncertain. CDR1 and CDR2 (germline): SGDLS, YYNGEE. This CDR3 spans 14 amino acids. Trimming left V 1 base short and J 2 bases short, with 4 bases between. The CDR3 protein is CASSVLAGANVLTF. The CDR3 nucleotides read TGTGCCAGCAGCGTATTAGCTGGGGCCAACGTCCTGACTTTC.

The chain is built from TRBV30 and TRBJ2-1; D remains ambiguous. The CDR3 is 13 amino acids. Trimming shortened V by 4 bases and J by 7 bases, and 14 bases separated the two germline ends. Per germline, CDR1 GTSNPN and CDR2 SVGIG (reference sequence). The DNA for the CDR3 is TGTGCCTGGATAAGCCACCCTAGAAATGAGCAGTTCTTC. Protein sequence: CAWISHPRNEQFF.

The chain employs TRBV27 and TRBJ2-1; D may match TRBD1 or TRBD2 (5 bases each). This CDR3 has 15 amino acids. Trimming pared 6 bases from V and 0 bases from J, leaving 12 bases between. In germline, CDR1 is MNHEY, CDR2 SMNVEV (reference sequence). CDR3 in amino acids: CASRLGTNSYNEQFF. The CDR3 DNA reads TGTGCCAGCAGATTAGGGACCAACTCCTACAATGAGCAGTTCTTC.

This clonotype was observed a few times. The CDR3 loop reads CASSLAGEANGYTF. The CDR3, as DNA: TGTGCCAGCAGTTTGGCAGGGGAGGCCAACGGCTACACCTTC. The J gene is TRBJ1-2, the V gene TRBV12-3 or TRBV12-4; weak D call: TRBD1 (6 bases). This CDR3 has 14 residues. Trimming cost V 3 bases and J 8 bases, with 16 bases left between them.

This clonotype was observed a few times. The gene calls are TRBV24-1 and TRBJ1-2; TRBD1 agrees at 7 bases. The CDR3 loop spans 14 amino acids. After removal of 4 bases from V and 6 bases from J, the junction contained 7 bases not matched to a gene. Germline CDR1 is KGHDR and CDR2 is SFDVKD. Here the CDR3 DNA reads TGTGCCACCAGTGAAGGGACAGAGCGCAATGGCTACACCTTC. Translating it yields CATSEGTERNGYTF.

There are a few counts of this clonotype. This rearrangement joins TRBV11-2 to TRBJ2-3, with D perhaps TRBD1 or TRBD2 (7 bases each). The V end was cut by 5 bases, the J end by 2 bases, with 20 bases between. CDR1 is SGHAT, CDR2 FQNNGV, per germline. The CDR3 is 17 amino acids. In DNA, the CDR3 is TGTGCCAGCAGCCCTCAGGGGGGCGGGGGTTACACAGATACGCAGTATTTT. Translating gives CASSPQGGGGYTDTQYF. The variable domain in full, completed from reference TRBV11-2 and TRBJ2-3, reads EAGVAQSPRYKIIEKRQSVAFWCNPISGHATLYWYQQILGQGPKLLIQFQNNGVVDDSQLPKDRFSAERLKGVDSTLKIQPAKLEDSAVYLCASSPQGGGGYTDTQYFGPGTRLTVL.